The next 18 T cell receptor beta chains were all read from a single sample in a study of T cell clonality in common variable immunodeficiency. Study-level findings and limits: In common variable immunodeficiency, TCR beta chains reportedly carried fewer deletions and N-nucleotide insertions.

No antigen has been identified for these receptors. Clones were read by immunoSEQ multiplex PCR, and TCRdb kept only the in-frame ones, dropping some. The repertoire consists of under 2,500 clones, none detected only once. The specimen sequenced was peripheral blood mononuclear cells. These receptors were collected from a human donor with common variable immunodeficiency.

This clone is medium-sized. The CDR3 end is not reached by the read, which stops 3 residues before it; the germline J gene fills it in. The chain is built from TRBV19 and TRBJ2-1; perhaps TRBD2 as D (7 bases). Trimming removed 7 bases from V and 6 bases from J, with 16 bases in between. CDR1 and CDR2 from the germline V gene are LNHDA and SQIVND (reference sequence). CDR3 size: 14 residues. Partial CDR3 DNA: TGTGCCAGTAAGGGGGGGACATTTATCAATGAG. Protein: CASKGGTFINE. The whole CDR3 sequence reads CASKGGTFINEQFF.

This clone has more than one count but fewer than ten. Incomplete CDR3 DNA: TGCGCCAGCAGCGGGCCGGGACAGGGGATTTACGAG. It translates to CASSGPGQGIYE. The whole CDR3 protein reads CASSGPGQGIYEQYF. This chain connects TRBV5-1 to TRBJ2-7; TRBD1 matches 10 bases. The read comes to an end 3 residues before the CDR3 does, leaving the germline J gene to fill in the end. V lost 4 bases, J lost 4 bases, and 8 bases stayed unmatched. Germline V lookup: CDR1 SGHRS, CDR2 YFSETQ. The CDR3 runs to 15 residues.

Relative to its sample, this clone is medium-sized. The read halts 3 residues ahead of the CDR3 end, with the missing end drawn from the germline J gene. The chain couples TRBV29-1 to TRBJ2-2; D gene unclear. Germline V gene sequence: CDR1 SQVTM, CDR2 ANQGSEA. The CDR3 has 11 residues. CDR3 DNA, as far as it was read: TGCAGCGTTCTGGGCAGAGGAGCG. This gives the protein CSVLGRGA. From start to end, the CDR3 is CSVLGRGALFF.

The covered CDR3 bases are TGTGCCAGCAGCGACCAGGGGGTTAGTGGAAACACC. This codes for CASSDQGVSGNT. The entire CDR3 reads CASSDQGVSGNTIYF. The V and J genes are TRBV11-2 and TRBJ1-3; the match to TRBD1 covers 7 bases. The CDR3 end falls 3 residues outside the read, so it is completed with the germline J gene. This CDR3 comprises 15 residues. The V gene's germline CDR1 is SGHAT and CDR2 FQNNGV. V was clipped by 5 bases and J by 3 bases; unmatched bases: 7.

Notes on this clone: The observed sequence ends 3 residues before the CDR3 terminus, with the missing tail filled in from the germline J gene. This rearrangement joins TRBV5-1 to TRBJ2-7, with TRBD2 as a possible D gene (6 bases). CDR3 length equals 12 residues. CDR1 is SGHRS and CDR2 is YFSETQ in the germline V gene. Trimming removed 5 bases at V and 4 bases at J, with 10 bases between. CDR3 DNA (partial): TGCGCCAGCAGGGACCTAGCGTACGAG. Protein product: CASRDLAYE. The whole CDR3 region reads CASRDLAYEQYF.

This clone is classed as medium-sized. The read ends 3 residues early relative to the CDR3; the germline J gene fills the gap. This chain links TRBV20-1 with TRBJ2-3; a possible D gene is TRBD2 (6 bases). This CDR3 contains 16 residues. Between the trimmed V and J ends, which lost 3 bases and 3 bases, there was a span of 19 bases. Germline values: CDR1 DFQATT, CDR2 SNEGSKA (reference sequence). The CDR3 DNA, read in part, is TGCAGTGCTAGCCGCCCGACTAGTAAGGGGACAGATACG. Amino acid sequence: CSASRPTSKGTDT. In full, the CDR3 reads CSASRPTSKGTDTQYF.

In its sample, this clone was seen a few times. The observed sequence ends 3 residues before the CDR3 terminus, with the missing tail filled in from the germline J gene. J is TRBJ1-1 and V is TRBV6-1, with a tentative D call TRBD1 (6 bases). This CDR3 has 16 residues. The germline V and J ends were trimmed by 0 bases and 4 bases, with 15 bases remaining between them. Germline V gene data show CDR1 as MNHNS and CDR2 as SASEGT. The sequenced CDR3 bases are TGTGCCAGCAGTGAAGCGCTCCGGACAGTAGGCACTGAA. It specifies CASSEALRTVGTE. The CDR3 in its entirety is CASSEALRTVGTEAFF.

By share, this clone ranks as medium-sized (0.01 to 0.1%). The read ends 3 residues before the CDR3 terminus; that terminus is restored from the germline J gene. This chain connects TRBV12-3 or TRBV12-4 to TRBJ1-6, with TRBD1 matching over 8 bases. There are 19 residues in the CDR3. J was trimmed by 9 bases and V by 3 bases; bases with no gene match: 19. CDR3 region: CASSFFVVPGQAIFSPLHF. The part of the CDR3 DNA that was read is TGTGCCAGCAGTTTTTTCGTCGTCCCGGGACAGGCGATTTTTTCACCC.

The chain's CDR3 is CASGLQGLDTQYF. The DNA read from the CDR3 is TGTGCCAGCGGTCTCCAGGGGTTAGATACG. V and J are TRBV7-9 and TRBJ2-3; TRBD1 is a possible D gene (6 bases). The read falls 3 residues short of the CDR3 end, and the missing part is taken from the germline J gene. The V and J ends lost 8 bases and 5 bases respectively, with 14 bases between them. Germline V lookup: CDR1 SEHNR, CDR2 FQNEAQ (reference sequence). CDR3 length equals 13 residues.

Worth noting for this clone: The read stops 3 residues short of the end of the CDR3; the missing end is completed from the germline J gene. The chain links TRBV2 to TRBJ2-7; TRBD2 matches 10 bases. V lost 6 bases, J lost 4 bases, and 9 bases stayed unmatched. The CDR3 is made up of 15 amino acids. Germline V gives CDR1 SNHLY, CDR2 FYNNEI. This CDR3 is CASREREGPRYEQYF. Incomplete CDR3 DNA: TGTGCCAGCAGGGAGCGGGAGGGCCCTCGGTACGAG. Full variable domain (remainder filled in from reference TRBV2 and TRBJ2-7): EPEVTQTPSHQVTQMGQEVILRCVPISNHLYFYWYRQILGQKVEFLVSFYNNEISEKSEIFDDQFSVERPDGSNFTLKIRSTKLEDSAMYFCASREREGPRYEQYFGPGTRLTVT.

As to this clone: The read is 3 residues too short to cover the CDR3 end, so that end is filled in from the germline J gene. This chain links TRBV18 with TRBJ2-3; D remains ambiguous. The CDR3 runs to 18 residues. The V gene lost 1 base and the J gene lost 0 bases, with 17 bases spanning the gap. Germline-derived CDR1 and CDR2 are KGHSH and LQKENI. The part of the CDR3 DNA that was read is TGTGCCAGCTCACCACTGGTTTCGGCAGACACTAGCACAGATACG. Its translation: CASSPLVSADTSTDT. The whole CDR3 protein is CASSPLVSADTSTDTQYF.

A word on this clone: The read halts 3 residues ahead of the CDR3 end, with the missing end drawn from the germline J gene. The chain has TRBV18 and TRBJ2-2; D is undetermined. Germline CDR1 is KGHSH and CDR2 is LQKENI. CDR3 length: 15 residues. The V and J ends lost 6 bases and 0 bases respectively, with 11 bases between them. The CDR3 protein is CASSSVIANTGELFF. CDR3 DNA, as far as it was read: TGTGCCAGCTCCTCAGTTATCGCGAACACCGGGGAG.

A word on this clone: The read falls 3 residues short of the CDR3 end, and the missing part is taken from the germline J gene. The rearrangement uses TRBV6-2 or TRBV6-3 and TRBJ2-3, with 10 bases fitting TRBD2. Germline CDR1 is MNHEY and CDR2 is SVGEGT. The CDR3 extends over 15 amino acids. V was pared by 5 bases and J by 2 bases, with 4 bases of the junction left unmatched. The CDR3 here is CASSRSGGPTDTQYF. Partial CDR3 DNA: TGTGCCAGCAGTCGTAGCGGGGGGCCCACAGATACG.

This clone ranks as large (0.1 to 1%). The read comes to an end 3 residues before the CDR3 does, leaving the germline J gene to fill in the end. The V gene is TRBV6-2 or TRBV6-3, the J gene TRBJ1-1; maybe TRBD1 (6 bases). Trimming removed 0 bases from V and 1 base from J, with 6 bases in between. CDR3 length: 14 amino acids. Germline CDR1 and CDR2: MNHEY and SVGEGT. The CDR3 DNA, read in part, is TGTGCCAGCAGTTACTCGGGGGCGAACACTGAA. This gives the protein CASSYSGANTE. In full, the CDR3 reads CASSYSGANTEAFF.

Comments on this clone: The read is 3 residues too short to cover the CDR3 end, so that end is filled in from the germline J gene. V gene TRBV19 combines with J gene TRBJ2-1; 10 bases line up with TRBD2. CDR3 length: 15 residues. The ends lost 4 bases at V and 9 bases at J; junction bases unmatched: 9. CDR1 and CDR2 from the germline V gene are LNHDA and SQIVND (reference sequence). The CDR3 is CASSTGTSVGGEQFF. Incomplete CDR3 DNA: TGTGCCAGTAGTACCGGGACTAGCGTGGGCGGTGAG.

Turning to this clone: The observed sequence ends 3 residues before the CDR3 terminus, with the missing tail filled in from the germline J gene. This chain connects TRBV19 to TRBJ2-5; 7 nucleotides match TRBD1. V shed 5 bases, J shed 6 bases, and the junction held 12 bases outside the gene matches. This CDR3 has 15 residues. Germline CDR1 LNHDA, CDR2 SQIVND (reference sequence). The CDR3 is CASSPLIDRAQTQYF. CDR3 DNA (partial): TGTGCCAGTAGTCCTCTAATCGACAGGGCGCAGACC.

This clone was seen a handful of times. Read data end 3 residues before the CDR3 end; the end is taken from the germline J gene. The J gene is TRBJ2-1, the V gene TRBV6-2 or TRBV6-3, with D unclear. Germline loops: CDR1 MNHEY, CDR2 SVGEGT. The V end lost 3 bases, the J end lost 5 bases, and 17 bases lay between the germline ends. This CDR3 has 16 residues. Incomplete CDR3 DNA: TGTGCCAGCAGTTATCCGGCGGTAAGCCGGAACAATGAG. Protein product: CASSYPAVSRNNE. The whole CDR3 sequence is CASSYPAVSRNNEQFF.

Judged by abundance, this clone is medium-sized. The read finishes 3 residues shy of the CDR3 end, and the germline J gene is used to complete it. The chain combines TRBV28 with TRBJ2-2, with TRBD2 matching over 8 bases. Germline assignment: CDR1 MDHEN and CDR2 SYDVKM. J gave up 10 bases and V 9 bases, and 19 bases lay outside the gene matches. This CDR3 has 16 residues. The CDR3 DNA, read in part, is TGTGCCAGTAGCCTCGTTTTTCGGGGACTAGAATCGGAG. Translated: CASSLVFRGLESE. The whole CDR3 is CASSLVFRGLESELFF.